These T cell receptor beta chains were read from a single sample in a study of blood T cells in healthy people across ages. TCRdb reprocessed the 5' RACE reads with MiXCR, giving one entry per CDR3 protein. Of over 1,500,000 distinct CDR3 sequences in the sample, roughly 50% were seen once. The specimen was blood. The receptors come from a woman aged 40 to 50 in good health. CDR3s include the opening cysteine and the closing phenylalanine or tryptophan. Fields, in order: D gene, V gene, J gene, clone size, CDR3 protein, CDR3 DNA. A D gene is named only where the DNA matches it firmly. A clone size is listed for some rows: how often the clone was seen (once, few, many), or a class if it is expanded.

d_call: .
v_call: TRBV15
j_call: TRBJ2-3
clone_size: once
cdr3_aa: CATSSEDSPPDTQYF
cdr3_nt: TGTGCCACCAGCAGTGAGGACTCCCCGCCGGATACGCAGTATTTT

d_call: .
v_call: TRBV6-1
j_call: TRBJ2-7
clone_size: .
cdr3_aa: CASSAGPRYEQYF
cdr3_nt: TGTGCCAGCAGCGCGGGACCGAGATACGAGCAGTACTTC

d_call: .
v_call: TRBV29-1
j_call: TRBJ2-7
clone_size: .
cdr3_aa: CSVGGGPEQYF
cdr3_nt: TGCAGCGTTGGGGGAGGACCCGAGCAGTACTTC

d_call: TRBD1
v_call: TRBV7-2
j_call: TRBJ2-2
clone_size: .
cdr3_aa: CASSPEDRIPNTGELFF
cdr3_nt: TGTGCCAGCAGCCCCGAGGACAGGATTCCAAACACCGGGGAGCTGTTTTTT

d_call: TRBD2
v_call: TRBV3-1
j_call: TRBJ2-3
clone_size: few
cdr3_aa: CASSQDGLVGGTDTQYF
cdr3_nt: TGTGCCAGCAGCCAAGACGGACTAGTGGGTGGCACAGATACGCAGTATTTT

d_call: .
v_call: TRBV24-1
j_call: TRBJ2-5
clone_size: .
cdr3_aa: CATSDFGQETQYF
cdr3_nt: TGTGCCACCAGTGATTTTGGACAAGAGACCCAGTACTTC

d_call: .
v_call: TRBV27
j_call: TRBJ2-7
clone_size: .
cdr3_aa: CASSPGQQYEQYF
cdr3_nt: TGTGCCAGCAGTCCGGGACAACAATACGAGCAGTACTTC

d_call: .
v_call: TRBV24-1
j_call: TRBJ2-5
clone_size: .
cdr3_aa: CATSDPRTAQETQYF
cdr3_nt: TGTGCCACCAGTGACCCCCGGACAGCCCAAGAGACCCAGTACTTC

d_call: .
v_call: TRBV7-3
j_call: TRBJ2-1
clone_size: .
cdr3_aa: CASSHPGGGTTEQFF
cdr3_nt: TGTGCCAGCAGCCACCCGGGGGGCGGGACGACTGAGCAGTTCTTC

d_call: .
v_call: TRBV6-2/TRBV6-3
j_call: TRBJ1-5
clone_size: .
cdr3_aa: CASSYSRTAQHF
cdr3_nt: TGTGCCAGCAGTTACTCCCGGACAGCCCAGCATTTT

d_call: .
v_call: TRBV20-1
j_call: TRBJ2-5
clone_size: few
cdr3_aa: CSAASRVGEQYF
cdr3_nt: TGCAGTGCTGCATCCAGGGTCGGGGAGCAGTACTTC

d_call: .
v_call: TRBV18
j_call: TRBJ1-5
clone_size: .
cdr3_aa: CASSPGHNSNQPQHF
cdr3_nt: TGTGCCAGCTCACCGGGACACAATAGCAATCAGCCCCAGCATTTT

d_call: .
v_call: TRBV11-2
j_call: TRBJ2-7
clone_size: few
cdr3_aa: CASSLWSGVSYEQYF
cdr3_nt: TGTGCCAGCAGCTTATGGTCGGGGGTCTCCTACGAGCAGTACTTC

d_call: TRBD1
v_call: TRBV5-1
j_call: TRBJ2-2
clone_size: .
cdr3_aa: CASSAQQGPGRTGELFF
cdr3_nt: TGCGCCAGCAGCGCACAACAGGGGCCGGGGCGCACCGGGGAGCTGTTTTTT

d_call: .
v_call: TRBV20-1
j_call: TRBJ1-2
clone_size: few
cdr3_aa: CSARRDIYGYTF
cdr3_nt: TGCAGTGCCAGACGGGACATCTATGGCTACACCTTC

d_call: .
v_call: TRBV28
j_call: TRBJ1-2
clone_size: .
cdr3_aa: CASSFGQGNDGYTF
cdr3_nt: TGTGCCAGCAGTTTTGGGCAGGGGAACGATGGCTACACCTTC

d_call: .
v_call: TRBV28
j_call: TRBJ2-5
clone_size: few
cdr3_aa: CASSGSPQQETQYF
cdr3_nt: TGTGCCAGCAGCGGCTCTCCGCAGCAAGAGACCCAGTACTTC

d_call: .
v_call: TRBV24-1
j_call: TRBJ2-3
clone_size: few
cdr3_aa: CATSDLEFGATTDTQYF
cdr3_nt: TGTGCCACCAGTGATTTGGAGTTCGGGGCAACCACAGATACGCAGTATTTT

d_call: TRBD1
v_call: TRBV7-2
j_call: TRBJ1-2
clone_size: .
cdr3_aa: CASSLVRQGAGHGYTF
cdr3_nt: TGTGCCAGCAGCTTAGTCCGACAGGGGGCCGGTCATGGCTACACCTTC

d_call: TRBD2
v_call: TRBV28
j_call: TRBJ2-5
clone_size: .
cdr3_aa: CASSPGLADQETQYF
cdr3_nt: TGTGCCAGCAGTCCCGGACTAGCGGACCAAGAGACCCAGTACTTC

d_call: .
v_call: TRBV12-3/TRBV12-4
j_call: TRBJ1-6
clone_size: .
cdr3_aa: CASSHSFGNSPLHF
cdr3_nt: TGTGCCAGCAGTCACAGTTTTGGGAATTCACCCCTCCACTTT

d_call: TRBD2
v_call: TRBV7-2
j_call: TRBJ2-1
clone_size: .
cdr3_aa: CASSPRRGDYNEQFF
cdr3_nt: TGTGCCAGCAGCCCGCGGCGGGGGGACTACAATGAGCAGTTCTTC